This T cell receptor beta chain was found in a study of blood T cell repertoires in COVID-19. Study-level information: T cells, B-cell-depleted T cells, or PBMCs provided the cDNA or gDNA that served as material.

This CDR3 has 17 amino acids. The J segment lost 0 bases and the V segment lost 5 bases, leaving 11 bases of the junction unmatched. The germline CDR1 and CDR2 sequences are SEHNR and FQNEAQ (reference sequence). This clone was picked up one time. Under the authors' procedure: Amplifying reference gene primers gave estimates of nucleated cell counts. Profiling relied on immunoSEQ multiplex PCR, and the TCRdb table lists in-frame clones only, not all of them. The DNA gave D and trimming, while V, J and clone size come from that table. The sample shows approximately 150,000 clones, roughly 78% of them seen only once.

Sequences were obtained from peripheral blood. The chain has TRBV7-9 and TRBJ2-5, with TRBD1 identical over 8 bases. The receptor's source is a human donor with acute or convalescent COVID-19. The donor label of this sample is uncertain. CDR3 residues: CASSIRDRRWYQETQYF. The CDR3 bases are TGTGCCAGCAGCATCCGGGACAGGAGATGGTACCAAGAGACCCAGTACTTC.